This T cell receptor beta chain was identified in a study of Ad26.COV2.S vaccination and SARS-CoV-2 variants. Treatment of the sample: roughly 18 received Ad26.COV2.S at low or high dose, single or two shots; about 5 received placebo; per-sample allocation not given. Sampling took place 63 days after the first vaccine or placebo injection. TCRdb's copy holds only in-frame clones and misses some; the assay was immunoSEQ multiplex PCR. The sample lists some 340,000 clones, around four fifths occurring once. Details on this clone: Its antigen remains unknown.

V was cut by 6 bases and J by 1 base, with 9 bases left in between. The CDR3 has 14 amino acids. Germline lookup yields CDR1 ENHRY and CDR2 SYGVKD. General study findings and limits: Reportedly, spike-specific CD8+ and CD4+ T cell responses achieved substantial breadth once vaccination had taken place.

Source: peripheral blood, taken in a trial of Ad26.COV2.S vaccine versus placebo. This chain joins TRBV10-3 and TRBJ2-2; TRBD1 is a possible D gene (5 bases). This sequence originates from a person between 18 and 65 years old who received the Ad26.COV2.S COVID-19 vaccine or a placebo. The CDR3 DNA sequence: TGTGCCATCAGGTCAGACAGGAACACCGGGGAGCTGTTTTTT. Encoded protein: CAIRSDRNTGELFF.